This T cell receptor (beta chain) was captured in a study of graft-versus-host responses after intestinal transplantation. Study-wide background: Isolated intestinal, liver-intestinal, or multivisceral transplants had been given to the recipients. Tacrolimus and steroids were given for around 3 years to all recipients after anti-thymocyte globulin induction. Study findings and constraints: HvG clone declines early post-transplant were associated with peak circulating GvH levels. GvH clones were found in recipient marrow; some appeared first in ileum or blood.

Sequenced by immunoSEQ multiplex PCR; TCRdb stores in-frame clones only, minus some. The data hold 20,000 to 25,000 clones, with 35% to 50% observed a single time. This clone was observed a handful of times. This CDR3 has 14 amino acids. With 5 bases clipped from V and 7 bases from J, the junction kept 9 bases outside the gene matches. CDR1 SEHNR and CDR2 FQNEAQ come from the germline V gene (reference sequence). This chain links TRBV7-9 with TRBJ2-7, with 9 bases that match TRBD1. Here the sequenced sample was alloreactive CD4+ T cells from a mixed lymphocyte reaction culture, taken before intestinal transplant. Subset denoted: CFSE-low proliferating T cells sorted from approximately six-day pre-transplant mixed lymphocyte reaction (GvH or HvG direction). The TCR originated in a human patient who received an intestinal transplant. The CDR3 here is CASSPGTGPGEQYF. The DNA for the CDR3 is TGTGCCAGCAGCCCGGGGACAGGGCCCGGGGAGCAGTACTTC.